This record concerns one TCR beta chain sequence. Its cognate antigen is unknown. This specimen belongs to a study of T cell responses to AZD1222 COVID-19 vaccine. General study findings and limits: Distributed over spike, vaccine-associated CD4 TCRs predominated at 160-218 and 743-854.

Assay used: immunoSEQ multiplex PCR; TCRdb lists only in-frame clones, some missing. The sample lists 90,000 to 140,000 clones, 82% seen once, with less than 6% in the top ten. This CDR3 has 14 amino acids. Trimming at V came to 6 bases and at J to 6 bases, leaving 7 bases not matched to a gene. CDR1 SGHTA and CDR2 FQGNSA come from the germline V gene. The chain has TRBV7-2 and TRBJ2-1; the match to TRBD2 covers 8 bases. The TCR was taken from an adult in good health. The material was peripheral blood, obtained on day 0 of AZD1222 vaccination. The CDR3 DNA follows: TGTGCCAGCAGTCCAGGACTAGCCCTCAATGAGCAGTTCTTC. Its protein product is CASSPGLALNEQFF.